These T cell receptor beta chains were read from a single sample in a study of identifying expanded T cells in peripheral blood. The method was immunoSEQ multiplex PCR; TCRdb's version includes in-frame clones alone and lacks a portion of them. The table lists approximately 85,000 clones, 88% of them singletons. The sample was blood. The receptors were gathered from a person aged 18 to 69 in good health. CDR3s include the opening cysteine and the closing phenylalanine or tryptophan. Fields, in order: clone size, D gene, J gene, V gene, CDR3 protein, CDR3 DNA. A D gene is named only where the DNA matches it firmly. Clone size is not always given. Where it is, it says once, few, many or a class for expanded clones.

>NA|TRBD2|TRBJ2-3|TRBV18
CASSLGTSGPSTDTQYF
TGTGCCAGCTCACTCGGGACTAGCGGGCCTAGCACAGATACGCAGTATTTT
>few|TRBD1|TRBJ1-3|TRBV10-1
CASSESTGPGNTIYF
TGCGCCAGCAGTGAGTCGACAGGGCCTGGAAACACCATATATTTT
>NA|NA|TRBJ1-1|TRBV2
CASSAQGVNTEAFF
TGTGCCAGCAGTGCCCAGGGTGTGAACACTGAAGCTTTCTTT
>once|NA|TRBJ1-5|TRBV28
CASSLFYGQPQHF
TGTGCCAGCAGTTTATTTTATGGTCAGCCCCAGCATTTT
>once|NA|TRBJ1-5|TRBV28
CASSSGGAPLGNQPQHF
TGTGCCAGCAGTTCTGGGGGCGCGCCCCTAGGCAATCAGCCCCAGCATTTT
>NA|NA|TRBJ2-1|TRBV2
CASPQFDSYNEQFF
TGTGCCAGCCCACAATTCGACAGTTACAATGAGCAGTTCTTC
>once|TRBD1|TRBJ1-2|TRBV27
CASSLSQGAGYTF
TGTGCCAGCAGTTTGTCACAGGGGGCCGGCTACACCTTC
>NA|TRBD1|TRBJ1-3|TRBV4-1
CASSLARGTGNGNTIYF
TGCGCCAGCAGCCTCGCCCGTGGGACAGGGAATGGAAACACCATATATTTT
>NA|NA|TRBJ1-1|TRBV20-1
CSASIPTQAFF
TGCAGTGCTAGTATACCGACCCAAGCTTTCTTT
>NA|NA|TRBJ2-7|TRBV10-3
CAISGRGEDYEQYF
TGTGCCATCAGTGGGAGGGGGGAAGACTACGAGCAGTACTTC
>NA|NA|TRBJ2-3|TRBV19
CASTTYHSLSSSTDTQYF
TGTGCCAGTACTACTTACCATAGTCTTTCCTCTAGCACAGATACGCAGTATTTT
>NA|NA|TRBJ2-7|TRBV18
CASSSSSYEQYF
TGTGCCAGCTCATCGAGCTCCTACGAGCAGTACTTC
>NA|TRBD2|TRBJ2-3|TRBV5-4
CASRTGLASTDTQYF
TGTGCCAGCAGGACGGGACTAGCATCCACAGATACGCAGTATTTT
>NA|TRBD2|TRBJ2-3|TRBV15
CATSSSGGATDTQYF
TGTGCCACCAGCTCCAGCGGGGGGGCCACAGATACGCAGTATTTT
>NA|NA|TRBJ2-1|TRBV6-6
CASSSGTLWDNEQFF
TGTGCCAGCAGTTCGGGGACCTTATGGGACAATGAGCAGTTCTTC
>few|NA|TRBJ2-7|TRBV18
CASSPSWDTPYEQYF
TGTGCCAGCTCACCATCATGGGACACCCCCTACGAGCAGTACTTC
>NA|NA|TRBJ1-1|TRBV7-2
CASSRREGNTEAFF
TGTGCCAGCAGCCGGAGAGAGGGGAACACTGAAGCTTTCTTT
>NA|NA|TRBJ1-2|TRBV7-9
CASSYTGTYGYGYTF
TGTGCCAGCAGCTACACCGGGACGTACGGTTATGGCTACACCTTC
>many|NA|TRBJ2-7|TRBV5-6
CASTTLTLEQYF
TGTGCCAGCACCACCTTAACTCTCGAGCAGTACTTC
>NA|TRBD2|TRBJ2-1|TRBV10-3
CAISVTATSGGDHNEQFF
TGTGCCATCAGTGTCACCGCGACTAGCGGGGGAGACCACAATGAGCAGTTCTTC
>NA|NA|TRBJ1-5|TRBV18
CASSPRGGGNQPQHF
TGTGCCAGCTCACCACGTGGAGGGGGCAATCAGCCCCAGCATTTT
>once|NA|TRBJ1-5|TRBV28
CASSFGDTSQPQHF
TGTGCCAGCAGTTTCGGGGACACAAGCCAGCCCCAGCATTTT
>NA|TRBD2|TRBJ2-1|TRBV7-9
CASSLYGTSGNEQFF
TGTGCCAGCAGCTTATATGGGACTAGCGGGAATGAGCAGTTCTTC
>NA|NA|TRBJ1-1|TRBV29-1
CSVGGYTEAFF
TGCAGCGTTGGGGGCTACACTGAAGCTTTCTTT
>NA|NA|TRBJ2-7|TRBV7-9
CASSLPGSWVEQYF
TGTGCCAGCAGCTTACCAGGGTCCTGGGTCGAGCAGTACTTC
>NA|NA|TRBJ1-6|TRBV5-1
CASGQSHNSPLHF
TGCGCCAGCGGCCAGTCCCATAATTCACCCCTCCACTTT
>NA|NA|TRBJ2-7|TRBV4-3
CASSRGISYEQYF
TGCGCCAGCAGCCGAGGGATCTCCTACGAGCAGTACTTC
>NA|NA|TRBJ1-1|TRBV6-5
CASSYGRPNTEAFF
TGTGCCAGCAGTTACGGCAGACCAAACACTGAAGCTTTCTTT